This T cell receptor (beta chain) derives from a study of blood T cell repertoires in COVID-19. In the study overall: The origin of the acute and convalescent COVID-19 samples was the United States, Italy and Spain.

Enrolled during active infection, Seattle patients were then followed longitudinally. In the source study's methods: Cell counts per sample came from amplifying reference gene primers. TCRdb's table, derived via immunoSEQ multiplex PCR, lists solely in-frame clones and lacks some. V and J calls and clone size are copied from that table; D and trimming were computed from the DNA. Altogether fewer than 300,000 clones are present, around 82% being singletons, with the ten largest covering 0.7% to 1%. Sequencing was carried out using peripheral blood. The origin of this receptor is a human donor with COVID-19, enrolled during active disease. The donor label of this sample is uncertain.

CDR3 sequence: CASSPGGRPISTDTQYF. The CDR3 DNA sequence: TGCGCCAGCAGCCCAGGGGGCAGGCCCATTAGCACAGATACGCAGTATTTT. This chain links TRBV5-1 with TRBJ2-3, with 8 bases lining up with TRBD1. The germline V gene has CDR1 SGHRS and CDR2 YFSETQ. Losses at the gene ends were 4 bases for V and 0 bases for J; bases not matched to a gene: 10. There are 17 residues in the CDR3.